The 5 T cell receptor beta chains in this list originate from one sample, sequenced in a study of T cell repertoires in aging, cancer and after chemotherapy (dated by TCRdb to the late 2010s). TCR beta rearrangements were amplified from genomic DNA extracted from peripheral blood rather than from sorted cells or RNA. The run used an Illumina MiSeq. Rearranged TRB sequences spanning V, D and J segments were amplified in a multiplex touch-down PCR with a mixed TRB-A/B primer pool. TCRdb reran the public reads through fastp at Q25 and MiXCR, keeping productive beta chains. Each record represents a unique CDR3 protein, reported with the most common genes and DNA among its rows. The sample includes around 12,000 distinct CDR3 sequences, with around 25% observed a single time. 1.5% to 2% of the sample rests with the top ten. Source material: blood. The receptors shown here come from a human donor in good health.

This clonotype was picked up one time. The chain uses TRBV7-2 and TRBJ1-1, with no clear D. The CDR3 is made up of 13 amino acids. CDR1 is SGHTA and CDR2 is FQGNSA in the germline V gene. The V end lost 1 base, the J end lost 1 base, and 4 bases lay between the germline ends. Written as DNA, the CDR3 is TGTGCCAGCAGCTTAGGGACGAACACTGAAGCTTTCTTT. It translates to CASSLGTNTEAFF.

As to this clonotype: The CDR3 ends on some other residue instead of the conserved phenylalanine or tryptophan, so this is likely a read error. This chain connects TRBV12-3 or TRBV12-4 to TRBJ1-3, with 7 nucleotides matching TRBD1. The CDR3 sequence is 15 residues long. The V segment lost 5 bases and the J segment 0 bases; nucleotides outside the gene matches: 4. The CDR3 nucleotides read TGTGCCAGCAGTGGCAGGGGGTTCTCTGGAAACACCATATATTAT. The encoded protein is CASSGRGFSGNTIYY.

This clonotype was picked up a small number of times. The chain has TRBV18 and TRBJ2-5; possible D gene TRBD2, 5 bases. The CDR3 loop spans 14 amino acids. Trimming shortened V by 0 bases and J by 6 bases, and 11 bases separated the two germline ends. The germline gives CDR1 KGHSH, CDR2 LQKENI. Written as DNA, the CDR3 is TGTGCCAGCTCACCACCCGGGAAAGGAAAGACCCAGTACTTC. It is translated as CASSPPGKGKTQYF.

This chain connects TRBV5-5 to TRBJ1-1; TRBD1 might be the D (6 bases). Germline lookup yields CDR1 SGHKS and CDR2 YYEKEE (reference sequence). Trimming pared 1 base from V and 4 bases from J, leaving 14 bases between. The CDR3 extends over 15 amino acids. CDR3 residues: CASSLRIQGFTEAFF. CDR3 DNA: TGTGCCAGCAGCTTGCGTATACAGGGTTTCACTGAAGCTTTCTTT.

The V call is TRBV20-1, the J call TRBJ1-2, with 8 bases matching TRBD1. The CDR3 runs to 15 residues. The J segment lost 0 bases and the V segment lost 2 bases, leaving 5 bases of the junction unmatched. Germline V gene data show CDR1 as DFQATT and CDR2 as SNEGSKA (reference sequence). The CDR3 DNA reads as TGCAGTGCTAGACAGGGACAGGCCCCTAACTATGGCTACACCTTC. Protein sequence: CSARQGQAPNYGYTF.